The rows below give T cell receptor beta chains drawn from one sample of a study of cytomegalovirus exposure and HLA in healthy donors. TCRdb keeps only in-frame clones here, not all; method: immunoSEQ multiplex PCR. The sample contains 150,000 to 200,000 clones, over 80% of which appear only once. The sample was PBMCs. These receptors were collected from a man aged 45 to 65 in good health and CMV-seropositive. Each CDR3 is given with its conserved first and last residue. A D gene is named only where the DNA matches it firmly. Size is omitted from some rows. Given values are once, few, many or a class for expanded clones.

d_gene: -; abundance: -; j_gene: TRBJ2-1; v_gene: TRBV9; CDR3nt: TGTGCCAGCAGCGTAGAGGCAGGCAGCTCCTACAATGAGCAGTTCTTC; CDR3aa: CASSVEAGSSYNEQFF
d_gene: -; abundance: few; j_gene: TRBJ1-5; v_gene: TRBV6-1; CDR3nt: TGTGCCAGCAGTGAAGTCTGGGGGCGAAGTCAGCCCCAGCATTTT; CDR3aa: CASSEVWGRSQPQHF
d_gene: -; abundance: -; j_gene: TRBJ1-2; v_gene: TRBV27; CDR3nt: TGTGCCAGCAGATCCAGGCGGGGGGGGTTGGGCTATGGCTACACCTTC; CDR3aa: CASRSRRGGLGYGYTF
d_gene: -; abundance: -; j_gene: TRBJ1-4; v_gene: TRBV6-1; CDR3nt: TGTGCCAGCAGTTGGTCAGCAACTAATGAAAAACTGTTTTTT; CDR3aa: CASSWSATNEKLFF
d_gene: TRBD1; abundance: once; j_gene: TRBJ2-7; v_gene: TRBV27; CDR3nt: TGTGCCAGCAGTTTATGGCAGGGGGCTAACGAGCAGTACTTC; CDR3aa: CASSLWQGANEQYF
d_gene: TRBD2; abundance: -; j_gene: TRBJ2-2; v_gene: TRBV27; CDR3nt: TGTGCCAGCAAGGGACTAGCGGGCATCAACACCGGGGAGCTGTTTTTT; CDR3aa: CASKGLAGINTGELFF
d_gene: -; abundance: few; j_gene: TRBJ2-7; v_gene: TRBV4-1; CDR3nt: TGCGCCAGCAGCCAAGTTTTCGGCGAGCAGTACTTC; CDR3aa: CASSQVFGEQYF
d_gene: -; abundance: once; j_gene: TRBJ2-1; v_gene: TRBV19; CDR3nt: TGTGCCAGTAGTCCCGGACACAACTCCTACAATGAGCAGTTCTTC; CDR3aa: CASSPGHNSYNEQFF
d_gene: -; abundance: -; j_gene: TRBJ1-1; v_gene: TRBV7-6; CDR3nt: TGTGCCAGCAGCTTACCTGGACAAAACACTGAAGCTTTCTTT; CDR3aa: CASSLPGQNTEAFF
d_gene: -; abundance: -; j_gene: TRBJ2-2; v_gene: TRBV6-5; CDR3nt: TGTGCCAGCACCACGACATCCAGTTCCTCCGGGGAGCTGTTTTTT; CDR3aa: CASTTTSSSSGELFF
d_gene: -; abundance: -; j_gene: TRBJ2-1; v_gene: TRBV14; CDR3nt: TGTGCCAGCAGCCAAGATACCCCTAGCCGATACAATGAGCAGTTCTTC; CDR3aa: CASSQDTPSRYNEQFF
d_gene: TRBD2; abundance: -; j_gene: TRBJ2-5; v_gene: TRBV27; CDR3nt: TGTGCCAGCAGCCCCGGGACTAGCGGTAAAGAGACCCAGTACTTC; CDR3aa: CASSPGTSGKETQYF
d_gene: TRBD1; abundance: -; j_gene: TRBJ2-1; v_gene: TRBV18; CDR3nt: TGTGCCAGCTCACCAACGACAGGGGGCTCATACAATGAGCAGTTCTTC; CDR3aa: CASSPTTGGSYNEQFF
d_gene: -; abundance: -; j_gene: TRBJ1-1; v_gene: TRBV6-1; CDR3nt: TGTGCCAGCAGTTTAGAACCCTACAGCAACACTGAAGCTTTCTTT; CDR3aa: CASSLEPYSNTEAFF
d_gene: -; abundance: -; j_gene: TRBJ1-2; v_gene: TRBV27; CDR3nt: TGTGCCAGCAGTTTATCTCCGGACGGAGGCTATGGCTACACCTTC; CDR3aa: CASSLSPDGGYGYTF
d_gene: TRBD2; abundance: -; j_gene: TRBJ2-7; v_gene: TRBV27; CDR3nt: TGTGCCAGCAGTTTCATCGGGACTAGCGGATACGAGCAGTACTTC; CDR3aa: CASSFIGTSGYEQYF
d_gene: -; abundance: -; j_gene: TRBJ1-3; v_gene: TRBV10-3; CDR3nt: TGTGCCATCAGTGAGTTTGGAGTGACGGCTGGAAACACCATATATTTT; CDR3aa: CAISEFGVTAGNTIYF